The TCR beta chain described here comes from a study of cytomegalovirus exposure and HLA in healthy donors. As for the study in general: The study's early data release held tens of millions of unique TCRs from HLA-typed donors.

Findings and limits, study-wide: A later examination showed that TCR association rates differed by HLA locus, with DRB1 most and HLA-C fewest. A list of 150 or so TCR beta chains associated with cytomegalovirus was given. Most TCR sequences proved rare, with some public TCRs found in many donors.

This clone was counted once. Its cognate antigen is unknown. 13 Jbeta primers and 60 Vbeta primers were used for the PCR. Sequencing used immunoSEQ multiplex PCR; TCRdb keeps in-frame clones, though not all of them. The sample records 150,000 to 160,000 clones, 65% to 90% being singletons. The sequence was collected from a woman in her forties or fifties in good health and CMV-seropositive. Sequencing used PBMCs.

The CDR3 sequence: CASSGQGKRLNEQFF. DNA for the CDR3: TGTGCCAGCAGCGGACAGGGGAAGAGGCTAAATGAGCAGTTCTTC. The chain links TRBV6-1 to TRBJ2-1; 9 bases are shared with TRBD1. This CDR3 contains 15 residues. J gave up 7 bases and V 6 bases, and 10 bases lay outside the gene matches. Germline assignment: CDR1 MNHNS and CDR2 SASEGT.